This record looks at one T cell receptor (beta chain) sequence and its context. These data belong to a study of blood T cells in healthy people across ages. The junction had 11 bases not matched to a gene; V was cut back by 3 bases and J by 5 bases. This CDR3 has 17 amino acids. In germline, CDR1 is DFQATT, CDR2 SNEGSKA (reference sequence). A second PCR of about 7 to 12 cycles used a sample-barcoded 5' primer and a J-beta primer mix. TCRdb analysed the 5' RACE reads with MiXCR anew, one entry per CDR3 protein. The table includes about 560,000 distinct CDR3 sequences, about a quarter detected once. These same records also appear under a second study, on T cells of mothers and their children.

The material sequenced was blood. The V gene is TRBV20-1, the J gene TRBJ2-5, with TRBD2 matching over 14 bases. The TCR originated in a boy aged 2 to 10 in good health. CDR3 sequence reads: CSARKAGLAGVGETQYF. The CDR3 DNA sequence: TGCAGTGCTAGGAAGGCGGGACTAGCGGGAGTGGGGGAGACCCAGTACTTC.